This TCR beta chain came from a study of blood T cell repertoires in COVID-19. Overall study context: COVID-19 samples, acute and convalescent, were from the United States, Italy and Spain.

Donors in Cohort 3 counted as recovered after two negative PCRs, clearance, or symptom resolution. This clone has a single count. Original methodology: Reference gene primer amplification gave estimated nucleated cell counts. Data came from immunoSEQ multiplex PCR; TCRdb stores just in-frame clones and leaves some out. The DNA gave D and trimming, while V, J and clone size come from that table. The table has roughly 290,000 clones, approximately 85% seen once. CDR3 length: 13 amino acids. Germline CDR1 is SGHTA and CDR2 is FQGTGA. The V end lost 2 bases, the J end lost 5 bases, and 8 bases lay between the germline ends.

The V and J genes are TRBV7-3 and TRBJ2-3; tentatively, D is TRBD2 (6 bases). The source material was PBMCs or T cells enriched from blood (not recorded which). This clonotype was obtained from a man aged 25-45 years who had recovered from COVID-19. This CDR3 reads CASSLQGGDTQYF. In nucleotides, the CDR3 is TGTGCCAGCAGCTTACAGGGAGGAGATACGCAGTATTTT.